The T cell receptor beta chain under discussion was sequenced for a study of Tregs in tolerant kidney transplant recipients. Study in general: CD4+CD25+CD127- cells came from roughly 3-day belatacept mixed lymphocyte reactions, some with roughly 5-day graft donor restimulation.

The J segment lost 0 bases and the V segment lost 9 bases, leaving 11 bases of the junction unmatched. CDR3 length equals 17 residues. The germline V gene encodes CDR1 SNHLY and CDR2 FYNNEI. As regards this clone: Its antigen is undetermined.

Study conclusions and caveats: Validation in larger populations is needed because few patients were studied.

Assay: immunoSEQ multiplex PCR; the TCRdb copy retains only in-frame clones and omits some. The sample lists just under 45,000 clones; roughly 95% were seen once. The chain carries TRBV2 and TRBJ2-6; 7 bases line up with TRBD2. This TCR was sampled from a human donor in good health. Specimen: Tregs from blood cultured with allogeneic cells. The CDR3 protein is CASHFSGAPSGANVLTF. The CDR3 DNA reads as TGTGCCAGTCACTTCAGCGGGGCCCCCTCTGGGGCCAACGTCCTGACTTTC.